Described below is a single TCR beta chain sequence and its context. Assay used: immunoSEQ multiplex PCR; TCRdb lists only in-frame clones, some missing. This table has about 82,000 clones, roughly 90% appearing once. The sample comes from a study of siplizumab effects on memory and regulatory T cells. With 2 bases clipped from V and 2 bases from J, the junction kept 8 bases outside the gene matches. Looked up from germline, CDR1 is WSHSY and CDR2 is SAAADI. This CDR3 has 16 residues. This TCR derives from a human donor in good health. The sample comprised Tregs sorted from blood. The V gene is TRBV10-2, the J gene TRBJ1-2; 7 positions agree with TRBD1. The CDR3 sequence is CASSETRTGINYGYTF. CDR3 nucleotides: TGCGCCAGCAGTGAGACACGGACAGGAATCAACTATGGCTACACCTTC.